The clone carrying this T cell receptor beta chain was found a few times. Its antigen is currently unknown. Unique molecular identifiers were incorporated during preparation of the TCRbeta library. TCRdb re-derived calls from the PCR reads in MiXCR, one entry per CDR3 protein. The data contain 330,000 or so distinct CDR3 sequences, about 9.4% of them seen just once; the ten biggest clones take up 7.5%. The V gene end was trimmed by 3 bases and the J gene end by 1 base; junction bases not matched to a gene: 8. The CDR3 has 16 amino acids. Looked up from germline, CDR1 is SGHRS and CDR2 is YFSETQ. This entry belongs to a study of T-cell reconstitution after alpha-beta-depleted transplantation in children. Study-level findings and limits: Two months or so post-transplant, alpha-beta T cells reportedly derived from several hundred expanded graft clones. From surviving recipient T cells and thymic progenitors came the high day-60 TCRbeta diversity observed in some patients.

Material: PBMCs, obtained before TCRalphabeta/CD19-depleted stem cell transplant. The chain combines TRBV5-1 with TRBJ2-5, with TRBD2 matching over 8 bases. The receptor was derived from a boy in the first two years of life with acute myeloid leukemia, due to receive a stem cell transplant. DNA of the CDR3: TGCGCCAGCAGCTCGTCTAGCGGGTACTTCCAAGAGACCCAGTACTTC. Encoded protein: CASSSSSGYFQETQYF. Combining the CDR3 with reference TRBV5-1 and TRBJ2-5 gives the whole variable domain KAGVTQTPRYLIKTRGQQVTLSCSPISGHRSVSWYQQTPGQGLQFLFEYFSETQRNKGNFPGRFSGRQFSNSRSEMNVSTLELGDSALYLCASSSSSGYFQETQYFGPGTRLLVL.